These T cell receptor beta chains were read from a single sample in a study of shared clonotypes between healthy human individuals. Clones were read by immunoSEQ multiplex PCR, and TCRdb kept only the in-frame ones, dropping some. The table lists nearly 2 million clones, around 96% of them singletons. The sequenced material came from naive CD8+ T cells sorted from blood. The receptors originated from a man aged 18 to 30 in good health. Both conserved end residues are part of each CDR3. The D gene is left open where the match is weak. Not all rows give a size; the values are once, few, many and, for expanded clones, a class.

d_gene | abundance | j_gene | v_gene | CDR3nt | CDR3aa
TRBD1 | NA | TRBJ2-7 | TRBV30 | TGTGCCTGGCGGACAGGCTCGGGCGAGCAGTACTTC | CAWRTGSGEQYF
NA | NA | TRBJ2-3 | TRBV5-1 | TGCGCCAGCAGTAGGAGGTGGGACCCCGGATTACCAGATACGCAGTATTTT | CASSRRWDPGLPDTQYF
NA | NA | TRBJ2-5 | TRBV30 | TGTGCCTGGACCGACTTAGCCGAGGATCAAACTGAGACCCAGTACTTC | CAWTDLAEDQTETQYF
NA | NA | TRBJ1-4 | TRBV6-1 | TGTGCCAGCAGTGAATCCAAGGCTGTTGGTGAAAAACTGTTTTTT | CASSESKAVGEKLFF
NA | NA | TRBJ1-5 | TRBV7-9 | TGTGCCAGCAGCTTAGTCGAGGGGGGTCAGCCCCAGCATTTT | CASSLVEGGQPQHF
TRBD1 | NA | TRBJ2-7 | TRBV15 | TGTGCCACCGGTGACAGGGGGAATGTCTACGAGCAGTACTTC | CATGDRGNVYEQYF
NA | NA | TRBJ2-5 | TRBV27 | TGTGCCTCCTTTAACGGAGTTGGAGAGACCCAGTACTTC | CASFNGVGETQYF
TRBD1 | NA | TRBJ2-2 | TRBV28 | TGTGCCAGCAGTAATCCCGGTACAGGGGGCTCCGGGGAGCTGTTTTTT | CASSNPGTGGSGELFF
NA | NA | TRBJ2-1 | TRBV5-4 | TGTGCCAGCAGCTTGGGGCTGTACAATGAGCAGTTCTTC | CASSLGLYNEQFF
NA | NA | TRBJ2-1 | TRBV6-5 | TGTGCCAGCAGTTACTCGGGACTCCTTGAGCAGTTCTTC | CASSYSGLLEQFF
TRBD1 | few | TRBJ1-1 | TRBV19 | TGTGCCAGTTTGACAGGGGAGAACACTGAAGCTTTCTTT | CASLTGENTEAFF
NA | NA | TRBJ1-5 | TRBV28 | TGTGCCAGCAGTCCCACAGGGATAGGTCAGCCCCAGCATTTT | CASSPTGIGQPQHF
TRBD2 | NA | TRBJ2-1 | TRBV4-1 | TGCGCCAGCAGCACCGGACTAGCGGGGGGCAATGAGCAGTTCTTC | CASSTGLAGGNEQFF
NA | NA | TRBJ2-2 | TRBV5-6 | TGTGCCAGCAGCCGAACAGGGACCGGGGAGCTGTTTTTT | CASSRTGTGELFF
NA | NA | TRBJ2-6 | TRBV7-3 | TGTGCCAGCAGCTTAGCGGACAGTCTGGCTGGGGCCAACGTCCTGACTTTC | CASSLADSLAGANVLTF
NA | NA | TRBJ2-5 | TRBV11-2 | TGTGCCAGCAGCTTAAGTTACCCAGAGACCCAGTACTTC | CASSLSYPETQYF
NA | NA | TRBJ2-3 | TRBV30 | TGTGCCTGGAGTGTAGGAGGTAGGGATACGCAGTATTTT | CAWSVGGRDTQYF
TRBD1 | NA | TRBJ2-7 | TRBV7-9 | TGTGCCAGCCTACCTGGCGACAGGGGGGACGAGCAGTACTTC | CASLPGDRGDEQYF
NA | NA | TRBJ2-7 | TRBV5-1 | TGCGCCAGCAGCTTGGAACAGGGAACTTCCTACGAGCAGTACTTC | CASSLEQGTSYEQYF
NA | once | TRBJ2-3 | TRBV4-3 | TGCGCCAGCAGCCAAGGAAGCGGGTATAGCACAGATACGCAGTATTTT | CASSQGSGYSTDTQYF
NA | NA | TRBJ1-2 | TRBV6-1 | TGTGCCAGCAGTGAGGTTGGACAGCTAGTCTATGGCTACACCTTC | CASSEVGQLVYGYTF
TRBD2 | NA | TRBJ2-7 | TRBV7-9 | TGTGCCAGCAGCTTAGCGTTATGGGAGGGCTACGAGCAGTACTTC | CASSLALWEGYEQYF
TRBD1 | once | TRBJ2-7 | TRBV11-1 | TGTGCCAGCACCTGGGAGACAGGGGGCTACGAGCAGTACTTC | CASTWETGGYEQYF
NA | NA | TRBJ2-7 | TRBV11-2 | TGTGCCAGCAGCTTTGGGGGGTACTACGAGCAGTACTTC | CASSFGGYYEQYF
NA | NA | TRBJ2-7 | TRBV7-2 | TGTGCCAGCAGCTCCTGGACGGGAGAGGGATCCTACGAGCAGTACTTC | CASSSWTGEGSYEQYF
TRBD2 | NA | TRBJ2-5 | TRBV14 | TGTGCCAGCAGCCTGGGGGCGCCGGGAGGGGTCCAAGAGACCCAGTACTTC | CASSLGAPGGVQETQYF
NA | NA | TRBJ2-5 | TRBV5-6 | TGTGCCAGCAGCTTGGGTACAGGCTACCAAGAGACCCAGTACTTC | CASSLGTGYQETQYF
TRBD1 | NA | TRBJ1-1 | TRBV14 | TGTGCCAGCAGCCCATCCTGGGGAGGGGGCAGGCCGATAGCTTTCTTT | CASSPSWGGGRPIAFF
NA | NA | TRBJ1-6 | TRBV5-5 | TGTGCCAGCAGCCCGGGACCGAATTCACCCCTCCACTTT | CASSPGPNSPLHF
NA | NA | TRBJ1-2 | TRBV5-6 | TGTGCCAGCAGCTACGTGGCAGGTCTTCGCGATGGCTACACCTTC | CASSYVAGLRDGYTF
TRBD1 | NA | TRBJ1-4 | TRBV28 | TGTGCCAGCACTACCTTCGAGGGGGCGCCTAATGAAAAACTGTTTTTT | CASTTFEGAPNEKLFF
NA | NA | TRBJ2-7 | TRBV30 | TGTGCCTGGAGTGCCGGGCTGGGTTCTAGTACCTACGAGCAGTACTTC | CAWSAGLGSSTYEQYF
TRBD1 | NA | TRBJ1-6 | TRBV2 | TGTGCCAGCCAAGAGTACAGGGGGCTAAACAATTCACCCCTCCACTTT | CASQEYRGLNNSPLHF
NA | NA | TRBJ1-4 | TRBV30 | TGTGCCTGGAGTTACAGTGAAAAACTGTTTTTT | CAWSYSEKLFF
TRBD1 | NA | TRBJ1-2 | TRBV30 | TGTGCCTGGGTAGGCACAGGGGACTATGGCTACACCTTC | CAWVGTGDYGYTF